The T cell receptor beta chain under discussion was sequenced for a study of blood T cell repertoires in COVID-19. For the study at large: Specimens from acute and convalescent COVID-19 originated in the United States, Italy and Spain.

The germline V gene encodes CDR1 SGHNT and CDR2 YYREEE (reference sequence). The trim removed 3 bases at V and 4 bases at J, leaving 7 bases unmatched. This CDR3 has 15 residues. The assay was immunoSEQ multiplex PCR, and TCRdb's table has in-frame clones only and misses some. The sample carries around 100,000 clones, approximately 86% recorded once. The sequence was obtained from a man aged 50-60 years with active or convalescent COVID-19. Sequenced sample: peripheral blood. V usage is TRBV5-4 and J usage is TRBJ2-5, with 9 bases matching TRBD2. CDR3 nucleotide sequence: TGTGCCAGCAGCTCGGGGCGGGAGGGGCCAGAGACCCAGTACTTC. Amino acid sequence: CASSSGREGPETQYF. The variable domain in full, with the rest retrieved from reference TRBV5-4 and TRBJ2-5, is ETGVTQSPTHLIKTRGQQVTLRCSSQSGHNTVSWYQQALGQGPQFIFQYYREEENGRGNFPPRFSGLQFPNYSSELNVNALELDDSALYLCASSSGREGPETQYFGPGTRLLVL.